These 29 T cell receptor beta chains were sequenced from one sample in a study of cytomegalovirus exposure and HLA in healthy donors. The PCR had 60 Vbeta and 13 Jbeta primers. Profiled with immunoSEQ multiplex PCR; TCRdb holds only in-frame clones, not every one. This sample's table has about 130,000 clones. Specimen: PBMCs. All receptors derive from a man aged 25 to 40 in good health and CMV-seronegative.

The V and J genes are TRBV29-1 and TRBJ2-1; tentatively, D is TRBD2 (5 bases). CDR3 size: 12 residues. With 8 bases removed from V and 7 bases from J, the gap between germline ends came to 15 bases. Germline CDR1 SQVTM, CDR2 ANQGSEA. CDR3 residues: CSTGMWGNEQFF. The CDR3 region has the DNA TGCAGCACGGGAATGTGGGGTAATGAGCAGTTCTTC.

The genes are TRBV28 and TRBJ2-1; weak D call: TRBD1 (6 bases). The V end lost 7 bases, the J end lost 5 bases, and 18 bases lay between the germline ends. The CDR3 sequence is 15 residues long. Germline assignment: CDR1 MDHEN and CDR2 SYDVKM. The DNA for the CDR3 is TGTGCCAGCAACAGGGTCAGAACCCCGGACAATGAGCAGTTCTTC. This sequence encodes CASNRVRTPDNEQFF.

About this clone itself: One end of the junction varies from germline; a read error may be responsible. The chain is built from TRBV7-7 and TRBJ2-6; 8 positions match TRBD1. This CDR3 region has 20 residues. Looked up from germline, CDR1 is SSHAT and CDR2 is FNYEAQ (reference sequence). The CDR3 loop is CASSLPRRDRPFSGANVLTF. The CDR3, as DNA: TGTGCTAGCAGCCTCCCCCGACGGGACAGGCCTTTCTCTGGGGCCAACGTCCTGACTTTC. The whole variable domain, remainder taken from reference TRBV7-7 and TRBJ2-6, is GAGVSQSPRYKVTKRGQDVTLRCDPISSHATLYWYQQALGQGPEFLTYFNYEAQPDKSGLPSDRFSAERPEGSISTLTIQRTEQRDSAMYRCASSLPRRDRPFSGANVLTFGAGSRLTVL.

The CDR3 here is CSVERMGGETQYF. The CDR3 DNA reads as TGCAGCGTTGAACGAATGGGAGGGGAGACCCAGTACTTC. J is TRBJ2-5 and V is TRBV29-1, with 7 bases that match TRBD2. CDR3 length equals 13 residues. The V and J ends lost 2 bases and 5 bases, in that order; junction bases with no gene match: 5. Looked up from germline, CDR1 is SQVTM and CDR2 is ANQGSEA.

The chain couples TRBV5-6 to TRBJ2-5; TRBD2 agrees at 9 bases. After removal of 5 bases from V and 5 bases from J, the junction contained 10 bases not matched to a gene. Germline V gene lookup returns CDR1 SGHDT and CDR2 YYEEEE. CDR3 size: 15 residues. CDR3 region: CASRWEASGTETQYF. The CDR3 nucleotides read TGTGCCAGCAGATGGGAGGCTAGCGGGACTGAGACCCAGTACTTC.

The rearrangement links TRBV7-9 to TRBJ2-1; 15 positions match TRBD2. V was clipped by 4 bases and J by 3 bases; unmatched bases: 4. CDR1 SEHNR and CDR2 FQNEAQ come from the germline V gene (reference sequence). This CDR3 region has 17 residues. The CDR3 DNA reads as TGTGCCAGCAGCTCAGGGACTAGCGGGAGGAACTACAATGAGCAGTTCTTC. The encoded protein is CASSSGTSGRNYNEQFF.

The chain employs TRBV29-1 and TRBJ2-7; 8 bases match TRBD1. The V segment lost 3 bases and the J segment 2 bases; nucleotides outside the gene matches: 6. This CDR3 spans 14 amino acids. Germline V lookup: CDR1 SQVTM, CDR2 ANQGSEA. CDR3 in DNA: TGCAGCGTTGATGACAGGGGCCTCCCCTACGAGCAGTACTTC. Amino acid sequence: CSVDDRGLPYEQYF.

The CDR3 region is CASSIRGGGETQYF. The CDR3 DNA reads as TGTGCCAGTAGCATCAGGGGTGGCGGAGAGACCCAGTACTTC. This chain links TRBV19 with TRBJ2-5, with D perhaps TRBD1 (6 bases). V was trimmed by 6 bases and J by 4 bases, leaving 15 bases between them. The germline CDR1 and CDR2 sequences are LNHDA and SQIVND (reference sequence). The CDR3 has 14 residues. Together with reference TRBV19 and TRBJ2-5, the CDR3 gives the full variable domain: DGGITQSPKYLFRKEGQNVTLSCEQNLNHDAMYWYRQDPGQGLRLIYYSQIVNDFQKGDIAEGYSVSREKKESFPLTVTSAQKNPTAFYLCASSIRGGGETQYFGPGTRLLVL.

The J gene is TRBJ2-7, the V gene TRBV27; TRBD2 matches 8 bases. This CDR3 is built from 17 residues. Germline V CDR1 and CDR2: MNHEY, SMNVEV (reference sequence). Unmatched junction bases numbered 17, after V lost 5 bases and J lost 5 bases. CDR3 region: CASSGQAGALLANEQYF. The DNA for the CDR3 is TGTGCCAGCAGTGGTCAAGCGGGAGCGTTACTAGCTAACGAGCAGTACTTC.

The chain uses TRBV4-1 and TRBJ1-4, with 9 bases lining up with TRBD1. J gave up 10 bases and V 2 bases, and 11 bases lay outside the gene matches. The CDR3 has 16 residues. Germline V lookup: CDR1 MGHRA, CDR2 YSYEKL. The CDR3, as DNA: TGCGCCAGCAGCCAACCACCTAGGGACAGGGAGCGAAAACTGTTTTTT. It translates to CASSQPPRDRERKLFF.

The V and J genes are TRBV19 and TRBJ2-2; 8 bases are shared with TRBD2. There are 16 residues in the CDR3. Germline V gene sequence: CDR1 LNHDA, CDR2 SQIVND (reference sequence). V lost 5 bases to trimming and J lost 6 bases; unmatched junction nucleotides: 11. This chain's CDR3 is CASSPDGGGLAGELFF. As DNA, the CDR3 is TGTGCCAGTAGTCCGGACGGCGGGGGGCTGGCCGGGGAGCTGTTTTTT.

The chain carries TRBV6-5 and TRBJ2-7; D may be TRBD1 (6 bases). Germline CDR1 MNHEY, CDR2 SVGAGI. Deletions cut 4 bases from V and 5 bases from J, with 21 bases between. This CDR3 is 16 amino acids long. The CDR3 region is CASSSQSQGKINEQYF. The CDR3 nucleotides read TGTGCCAGCAGTTCCCAAAGCCAGGGGAAGATAAACGAGCAGTACTTC.

This sequence joins TRBV5-1 and TRBJ1-1; D ambiguous. V dropped 0 bases and J dropped 3 bases, with 12 bases sitting between them. This CDR3 contains 15 residues. Germline V gene sequence: CDR1 SGHRS, CDR2 YFSETQ. This CDR3 is CASSLGRGRDTEAFF. CDR3 coding DNA: TGCGCCAGCAGCTTGGGGCGGGGTAGGGACACTGAAGCTTTCTTT.

V gene TRBV7-2 combines with J gene TRBJ1-2; 7 bases agree with TRBD1. This CDR3 has 14 residues. CDR1 is SGHTA, CDR2 FQGNSA, per germline. J was trimmed by 13 bases and V by 6 bases; bases with no gene match: 17. CDR3 in amino acids: CASRPDRVRGRGTF. The DNA of the CDR3 is TGTGCCAGCAGGCCCGACAGGGTACGGGGTCGGGGCACCTTC.

This chain uses TRBV11-2 with TRBJ2-1; the D is unclear. From germline, CDR1 is SGHAT and CDR2 FQNNGV. V was clipped by 4 bases and J by 6 bases, with 19 bases between them. The CDR3 is made up of 16 amino acids. The CDR3 reads CASSSPVWRRINEQFF. The CDR3 nucleotides are TGTGCCAGCAGCTCCCCCGTATGGAGAAGGATCAATGAGCAGTTCTTC.

The chain combines TRBV30 with TRBJ2-7; D possibly corresponds to TRBD2 (5 bases). In germline, CDR1 is GTSNPN, CDR2 SVGIG (reference sequence). The CDR3 loop spans 12 amino acids. With 1 base removed from V and 4 bases from J, the gap between germline ends came to 8 bases. The CDR3 DNA is TGTGCCTGGAGTGCGACGGGATACGAGCAGTACTTC. This translates into CAWSATGYEQYF. Using reference TRBV30 and TRBJ2-7 for the parts outside the CDR3, the full variable domain is SQTIHQWPATLVQPVGSPLSLECTVEGTSNPNLYWYRQAAGRGLQLLFYSVGIGQISSEVPQNLSASRPQDRQFILSSKKLLLSDSGFYLCAWSATGYEQYFGPGTRLTVT.

This chain links TRBV9 with TRBJ2-1; TRBD2 agrees at 13 bases. The CDR3 extends over 15 amino acids. CDR1 and CDR2 (germline): SGDLS, YYNGEE. V lost 3 bases and J lost 10; bases outside the gene matches: 7. Here the CDR3 reads CASSDGTSGTFEQFF. In nucleotides, the CDR3 is TGTGCCAGCAGCGATGGGACTAGCGGGACCTTCGAGCAGTTCTTC.

This chain uses TRBV2 with TRBJ2-7; TRBD2 aligns across 11 bases. The trim removed 6 bases at V and 3 bases at J, leaving 10 bases unmatched. The V gene's germline CDR1 is SNHLY and CDR2 FYNNEI. The CDR3 spans 16 residues. CDR3 residues: CASSQRVTSGNYEQYF. As DNA, the CDR3 is TGTGCCAGCAGCCAGAGGGTGACTAGCGGGAACTACGAGCAGTACTTC.

CDR3 residues: CASSPGTSPSTDTQYF. CDR3 sequence (DNA): TGTGCCAGCAGCCCCGGGACTAGCCCTAGCACAGATACGCAGTATTTT. The chain employs TRBV7-3 and TRBJ2-3, with 9 bases matching TRBD2. The CDR3 is 16 amino acids. Losses at the gene ends were 5 bases for V and 0 bases for J; bases not matched to a gene: 6. Germline V gene sequence: CDR1 SGHTA, CDR2 FQGTGA. The whole variable domain, remainder taken from reference TRBV7-3 and TRBJ2-3, is GAGVSQTPSNKVTEKGKYVELRCDPISGHTALYWYRQSLGQGPEFLIYFQGTGAADDSGLPNDRFFAVRPEGSVSTLKIQRTERGDSAVYLCASSPGTSPSTDTQYFGPGTRLTVL.

This chain joins TRBV7-9 and TRBJ1-1; tentatively, D is TRBD1 (6 bases). This CDR3 spans 12 amino acids. The V end lost 5 bases, the J end lost 5 bases, and 9 bases lay between the germline ends. From germline, CDR1 is SEHNR and CDR2 FQNEAQ (reference sequence). CDR3 loop: CASSPGVTEAFF. In DNA form, the CDR3 reads TGTGCCAGCAGCCCAGGGGTTACTGAAGCTTTCTTT.

The chain combines TRBV7-3 with TRBJ1-1, with D possibly being TRBD1 (5 bases). Germline V CDR1 and CDR2: SGHTA, FQGTGA. The V end was cut by 4 bases, the J end by 3 bases, with 18 bases between. The CDR3 spans 16 residues. The chain's CDR3 is CASSSLIVGGDTEAFF. For the CDR3, the DNA is TGTGCCAGCAGCTCCTTGATAGTGGGGGGGGACACTGAAGCTTTCTTT.

The V gene is TRBV5-1, the J gene TRBJ2-1; 7 bases line up with TRBD1. The CDR3 contains 15 residues. CDR1 is SGHRS and CDR2 is YFSETQ in the germline V gene. With V trimmed by 8 bases and J by 1 base, 9 bases remained unmatched. CDR3 in DNA: TGCGCCAGTATTCCCGGGACAGCTTCCTACAATGAGCAGTTCTTC. It is translated as CASIPGTASYNEQFF.

The V gene is TRBV6-4, the J gene TRBJ2-1, with 9 nucleotides matching TRBD2. Trimming at V came to 4 bases and at J to 6 bases, leaving 13 bases not matched to a gene. The CDR3 loop spans 17 amino acids. Germline CDR1 is MRHNA and CDR2 is SNTAGT. DNA of the CDR3: TGTGCCAGCAGTGGGGAAGGCACTCTAGCGGGAAGCAATGAGCAGTTCTTC. Translating gives CASSGEGTLAGSNEQFF.

The chain is built from TRBV30 and TRBJ2-5; TRBD1 agrees at 9 bases. The closer fit of TRBJ2-7 to the DNA end suggests the J call may be wrong. Germline CDR1 is GTSNPN and CDR2 is SVGIG (reference sequence). The CDR3 has 14 residues. The DNA for the CDR3 is TGTGCCTGGAGTGTGGGCGGGACAGGGTACGAGCAGTACTTC. The encoded protein is CAWSVGGTGYEQYF.

This chain uses TRBV30 with TRBJ2-2; 7 bases line up with TRBD2. The V segment lost 4 bases and the J segment 6 bases; nucleotides outside the gene matches: 11. There are 15 residues in the CDR3. CDR1 is GTSNPN, CDR2 SVGIG, per germline (reference sequence). The CDR3, as DNA: TGTGCCTGGACTACGGCGGGAGCGATTTCCGGGGAGCTGTTTTTT. As protein: CAWTTAGAISGELFF. The full variable domain, completed using reference TRBV30 and TRBJ2-2, is SQTIHQWPATLVQPVGSPLSLECTVEGTSNPNLYWYRQAAGRGLQLLFYSVGIGQISSEVPQNLSASRPQDRQFILSSKKLLLSDSGFYLCAWTTAGAISGELFFGEGSRLTVL.

The rearrangement links TRBV6-5 to TRBJ2-7; TRBD2 might be the D (6 bases). Per germline, CDR1 MNHEY and CDR2 SVGAGI. This CDR3 has 15 residues. V dropped 4 bases and J dropped 5 bases, with 18 bases sitting between them. The CDR3 region is CASSSAGTPQDEQYF. The DNA for the CDR3 is TGTGCCAGCAGTTCTGCCGGGACTCCCCAGGACGAGCAGTACTTC.

The chain has TRBV6-5 and TRBJ2-7, with 7 bases that match TRBD1. CDR1 MNHEY and CDR2 SVGAGI come from the germline V gene. The V and J ends lost 0 bases and 5 bases, in that order; junction bases with no gene match: 10. The length of the CDR3 is 16 residues. The CDR3 coding sequence is TGTGCCAGCAGTTACTCGAGACAACAGGGGACGCACGAGCAGTACTTC. Its translation: CASSYSRQQGTHEQYF.

The rearrangement links TRBV7-2 to TRBJ1-5; 9 bases are shared with TRBD1. Germline trimming cut 5 bases from V and 7 bases from J; bases unmatched to any gene: 9. The CDR3 totals 15 residues. The germline V gene encodes CDR1 SGHTA and CDR2 FQGNSA. The CDR3 sequence: CASSRDRVFEQPQHF. The DNA for the CDR3 is TGTGCCAGCAGCCGGGACAGGGTCTTCGAGCAGCCCCAGCATTTT.

The gene calls are TRBV6-4 and TRBJ1-1, with a possible D match to TRBD1 (5 bases). CDR3 size: 13 residues. CDR1 and CDR2 from the germline V gene are MRHNA and SNTAGT. The germline V and J ends were trimmed by 2 bases and 5 bases, with 9 bases remaining between them. DNA of the CDR3: TGTGCCAGCAGTGACAGGGCAGGGACTGAAGCTTTCTTT. Protein sequence: CASSDRAGTEAFF.